A single sample gave rise to the 27 T cell receptor beta chains below, sequenced in a study of ipilimumab plus nivolumab after autologous stem cell transplantation. This table comes from immunoSEQ multiplex PCR, and its TCRdb copy is limited to in-frame clones, with some not included. Among 40,000 to 45,000 clones listed, 80% to 95% were seen once. This specimen consisted of PBMCs, obtained in a trial of ipilimumab plus nivolumab as post-transplant consolidation. These receptors were taken from a male donor with multiple myeloma.

V gene TRBV28 combines with J gene TRBJ1-1; no clear D gene. The CDR3 has 10 residues. The germline gives CDR1 MDHEN, CDR2 SYDVKM. V was shortened by 6 bases and J by 4 bases, with 3 bases between the two germline ends. The CDR3 sequence is CASSSTEAFF. The CDR3 DNA reads TGTGCCAGCAGCTCCACTGAAGCTTTCTTT.

This chain joins TRBV9 and TRBJ1-4, with 9 bases that match TRBD1. CDR3 length: 15 residues. J gave up 5 bases and V 0 bases, and 2 bases lay outside the gene matches. Germline values: CDR1 SGDLS, CDR2 YYNGEE. The CDR3 sequence is CASSVDGTGNEKLFF. Here the CDR3 DNA reads TGTGCCAGCAGCGTAGACGGGACAGGGAATGAAAAACTGTTTTTT.

This chain uses TRBV7-2 with TRBJ1-3; 7 nucleotides align to TRBD1. Unmatched junction bases numbered 2, after V lost 4 bases and J lost 2 bases. CDR1 is SGHTA and CDR2 is FQGNSA in the germline V gene. The CDR3 consists of 14 residues. CDR3: CASSSGGTGNTIYF. Written as DNA, the CDR3 is TGTGCCAGCAGCTCAGGGGGAACTGGAAACACCATATATTTT.

The V call is TRBV10-2, the J call TRBJ2-7; 10 bases are a match to TRBD1. The CDR3 contains 12 residues. The V gene end was trimmed by 6 bases and the J gene end by 7 bases; junction bases not matched to a gene: 3. The germline CDR1 and CDR2 sequences are WSHSY and SAAADI. The CDR3 coding sequence is TGCGCCAGCAGGGACAGGGGGGGGGAGCAGTACTTC. As protein: CASRDRGGEQYF.

This chain joins TRBV5-6 and TRBJ2-1; D remains ambiguous. Trimming took 0 bases from V and 0 from J, leaving 7 bases between them. From germline, CDR1 is SGHDT and CDR2 YYEEEE. This CDR3 region has 15 residues. This chain's CDR3 is CASSLDWSSYNEQFF. DNA for the CDR3: TGTGCCAGCAGCTTGGACTGGAGCTCCTACAATGAGCAGTTCTTC.

V and J are TRBV4-3 and TRBJ2-3, with 9 bases aligning to TRBD2. This CDR3 contains 17 residues. Germline CDR1 reads LGHNA; CDR2 reads YSLEER. Trimming removed 0 bases from V and 2 bases from J; junction bases left unmatched: 6. CDR3 nucleotides: TGCGCCAGCAGCCAAGAGATTAGCGGGAGTCCCACAGATACGCAGTATTTT. Translation gives CASSQEISGSPTDTQYF.

The CDR3 DNA is TGTGCCAGCAGCCCCGGAGTAGCGGGGGTGACCGGGGAGCTGTTTTTT. It specifies CASSPGVAGVTGELFF. The V call is TRBV7-3, the J call TRBJ2-2; 9 nucleotides align to TRBD2. Trimming removed 5 bases from V and 5 bases from J; junction bases left unmatched: 9. This CDR3 is built from 16 residues. CDR1 is SGHTA, CDR2 FQGTGA, per germline.

The chain links TRBV18 to TRBJ2-1; D is uncertain. Germline loops: CDR1 KGHSH, CDR2 LQKENI. V lost 0 bases and J 5 bases, leaving 5 bases between the germline ends. The length of the CDR3 is 13 residues. CDR3 DNA: TGTGCCAGCTCACCACCGAGCCACAATGAGCAGTTCTTC. Translated, it gives CASSPPSHNEQFF.

The chain uses TRBV11-2 and TRBJ2-7; perhaps D is TRBD1 or TRBD2 (5 bases each). CDR3 length equals 15 residues. Germline-derived CDR1 and CDR2 are SGHAT and FQNNGV. The V gene lost 6 bases and the J gene lost 0 bases, with 15 bases spanning the gap. CDR3 DNA sequence: TGTGCCAGCAGGCTCCGGGACCTCAGCTCCTACGAGCAGTACTTC. It specifies CASRLRDLSSYEQYF.

This chain uses TRBV19 with TRBJ1-5, with a possible D match to TRBD1 (5 bases). The CDR3 has 14 amino acids. Germline V gene lookup returns CDR1 LNHDA and CDR2 SQIVND (reference sequence). V lost 4 bases to trimming and J lost 4 bases, with 11 bases between them. The CDR3 nucleotides read TGTGCCAGTAGTACCTTTGACAGAAATCAGCCCCAGCATTTT. Translating it yields CASSTFDRNQPQHF.

The chain carries TRBV27 and TRBJ2-6; D is undetermined. V lost 4 bases, J lost 0 bases, and 1 base lay in between. CDR1 is MNHEY, CDR2 SMNVEV, per germline (reference sequence). There are 13 residues in the CDR3. The CDR3 loop reads CASSSSGANVLTF. In DNA, the CDR3 is TGTGCCAGCAGTTCCTCTGGGGCCAACGTCCTGACTTTC.

The V and J genes are TRBV5-1 and TRBJ1-2; 7 bases are a match to TRBD1. Trimming took 4 bases from V and 4 from J; bases not matched to a gene: 4. Looked up from germline, CDR1 is SGHRS and CDR2 is YFSETQ. This CDR3 has 13 amino acids. Here the CDR3 DNA reads TGCGCCAGCAGCCCCCGGGACAGCTATGGCTACACCTTC. Translated: CASSPRDSYGYTF.

The chain links TRBV7-9 to TRBJ2-7; D is possibly TRBD1 or TRBD2 (5 bases each). Per germline, CDR1 SEHNR and CDR2 FQNEAQ (reference sequence). The germline V and J ends were trimmed by 1 base and 0 bases, with 10 bases remaining between them. The CDR3 has 15 residues. CDR3 nucleotide sequence: TGTGCCAGCAGCTTAGATGGGGGTCCCTCCTACGAGCAGTACTTC. This gives the protein CASSLDGGPSYEQYF.

This chain links TRBV4-1 with TRBJ1-2; TRBD1 is a possible D gene (5 bases). V was cut by 3 bases and J by 8 bases, with 16 bases left in between. The CDR3 runs to 14 residues. The V gene's germline CDR1 is MGHRA and CDR2 YSYEKL. Here the CDR3 reads CASSHPYRGLGYTF. CDR3 DNA sequence: TGCGCCAGCAGCCATCCATACCGGGGGTTGGGCTACACCTTC.

The chain links TRBV29-1 to TRBJ2-3; D is undetermined. Per germline, CDR1 SQVTM and CDR2 ANQGSEA. Trimming shortened V by 6 bases and J by 0 bases, and 13 bases separated the two germline ends. The CDR3 covers 14 residues. The CDR3 DNA sequence: TGCAGCGTGGACCCACAGACTAGCACAGATACGCAGTATTTT. It encodes CSVDPQTSTDTQYF.

For the CDR3, the DNA is TGTGCCAGCAGCGGACAGGGGTGGGAGACCCAGTACTTC. It encodes CASSGQGWETQYF. This sequence joins TRBV7-9 and TRBJ2-5, with TRBD1 identical over 9 bases. The junction had 3 bases not matched to a gene; V was cut back by 5 bases and J by 5 bases. The germline gives CDR1 SEHNR, CDR2 FQNEAQ (reference sequence). The CDR3 covers 13 residues.

This chain uses TRBV11-2 with TRBJ2-3; D unresolved. Germline loops: CDR1 SGHAT, CDR2 FQNNGV. Trimming pared 5 bases from V and 2 bases from J, leaving 8 bases between. The CDR3 is 13 amino acids. The CDR3, as DNA: TGTGCCAGCAGCGTAGGAATCACAGATACGCAGTATTTT. This sequence encodes CASSVGITDTQYF.

This rearrangement joins TRBV4-1 to TRBJ1-1; D might be TRBD1 (5 bases). V gave up 1 base and J gave up 3 bases, with 9 bases separating them. Germline V CDR1 and CDR2: MGHRA, YSYEKL. The CDR3 covers 14 residues. CDR3 protein: CASSQVDTYTEAFF. The CDR3, as DNA: TGCGCCAGCAGCCAAGTGGACACATACACTGAAGCTTTCTTT.

The chain employs TRBV7-9 and TRBJ1-2; possibly TRBD1 for D (5 bases). The CDR3 has 13 residues. The germline CDR1 and CDR2 sequences are SEHNR and FQNEAQ (reference sequence). Trimming took off 5 bases at V and 8 bases at J, with 15 bases between the two ends. The CDR3 here is CASSPDHTGGYTF. In DNA, the CDR3 is TGTGCCAGCAGCCCCGATCATACAGGCGGCTACACCTTC.

The chain carries TRBV21-1 and TRBJ1-1. TRBV21-1 is noted as a pseudogene. The CDR3 runs to 16 residues. In nucleotides, the CDR3 is TGTGCCAGCAGCACCCCCGGGCGGGTAGGGCACACTGAAGCTTTCTTT. This sequence encodes CASSTPGRVGHTEAFF.

This clone was counted once. The rearrangement links TRBV7-2 to TRBJ2-3, with D hard to call. Germline CDR1 and CDR2: SGHTA and FQGNSA. The CDR3 has 13 amino acids. The V and J ends lost 5 bases and 4 bases respectively, with 10 bases between them. CDR3 loop: CASSPPTADTQYF. The CDR3 region has the DNA TGTGCCAGCAGCCCCCCGACTGCAGATACGCAGTATTTT.

The chain uses TRBV21-1 and TRBJ1-1. TRBV21-1 has pseudogene status. This CDR3 is 15 amino acids long. The CDR3 is CASSKGCPKNTEAFF. The CDR3 DNA sequence: TGTGCCAGCAGCAAAGGTTGCCCAAAGAACACTGAAGCTTTCTTT.

This sequence joins TRBV28 and TRBJ1-2; 9 bases match TRBD1. This CDR3 has 15 amino acids. Germline V lookup: CDR1 MDHEN, CDR2 SYDVKM. Trimming cost V 5 bases and J 5 bases; bases outside gene matches: 9. The DNA of the CDR3 is TGTGCCAGCAGTCCCCCGCGGGGACAGGGATATGGCTACACCTTC. Amino acids: CASSPPRGQGYGYTF.

The V gene is TRBV4-1, the J gene TRBJ1-1; D may be TRBD1 (5 bases). The CDR3 has 13 amino acids. The V gene's germline CDR1 is MGHRA and CDR2 YSYEKL. V was cut by 1 base and J by 11 bases, with 14 bases left in between. CDR3 protein: CASSQVGARGAFF. CDR3 nucleotides: TGCGCCAGCAGCCAAGTGGGAGCCCGGGGGGCTTTCTTT.

This chain joins TRBV4-1 and TRBJ2-7; D assignment may be TRBD1 or TRBD2 (5 bases each). The CDR3 contains 15 residues. Looked up from germline, CDR1 is MGHRA and CDR2 is YSYEKL. The ends were cut back, 0 bases at V and 2 bases at J, with 11 bases in the middle. The CDR3 here is CASSQESGTTYEQYF. The CDR3 bases are TGCGCCAGCAGCCAAGAGTCCGGGACCACCTACGAGCAGTACTTC.

The CDR3 nucleotides read TGTGCCAGCAGCTTAACAGGGGGCCGGACGGGGGAGCTGTTTTTT. Translated, it gives CASSLTGGRTGELFF. The J gene is TRBJ2-2, the V gene TRBV11-2, with 9 bases fitting TRBD1. This CDR3 has 15 amino acids. The junction had 6 bases not matched to a gene; V was cut back by 2 bases and J by 8 bases. Germline CDR1 SGHAT, CDR2 FQNNGV.

The genes are TRBV5-1 and TRBJ1-3; no reliable D call. The CDR3 totals 17 residues. The germline CDR1 and CDR2 sequences are SGHRS and YFSETQ. V lost 1 base to trimming and J lost 1 base, with 15 bases between them. CDR3 loop: CASSLRNLEGSGNTIYF. CDR3 DNA sequence: TGCGCCAGCAGCTTGCGGAATTTGGAGGGATCTGGAAACACCATATATTTT. Supplemented by reference TRBV5-1 and TRBJ1-3, the full variable domain reads KAGVTQTPRYLIKTRGQQVTLSCSPISGHRSVSWYQQTPGQGLQFLFEYFSETQRNKGNFPGRFSGRQFSNSRSEMNVSTLELGDSALYLCASSLRNLEGSGNTIYFGEGSWLTVV.